This T cell receptor beta chain was retrieved from a study of CD8 T cells in Susac syndrome (dated by TCRdb to about 2019). Broadly, across the study: The study used repertoire sequencing to test whether antigen drove CD8+ T cell activation and differentiation in Susac syndrome.

Peripheral blood CD8+ and CD4+ T cells from healthy donors, Susac syndrome patients and multiple sclerosis patients were profiled using high-throughput TCR beta sequencing. Multiple sclerosis controls were treatment-naive patients with stable or active relapsing-remitting disease fulfilling revised McDonald criteria. Bulk CD8+ and CD4+ T cells were purified magnetically by negative isolation, whereas CD8+ TEMRA cells were enriched by FACS. Blood was drawn into EDTA tubes, processed within 24 hours, and PBMCs were isolated by density gradient centrifugation. PBMCs intended for TCR sequencing were cryopreserved in liquid nitrogen and were subsequently thawed in a 37 degrees C water bath. The sorted or isolated CD4+, CD8+ and CD8+ TEMRA cells had a purity of 90% or higher. The CDR3 measures 12 amino acids from cysteine to phenylalanine. The entry retains the CDR3 DNA only, 36 bases that are in frame from base 1. According to the germline V gene (reference sequence), CDR1 reads LNHNV and CDR2 reads YYDKDF. Cut back by 5 bases and 7 bases, the V and J ends lie 9 bases apart.

RNA was extracted using the RNeasy kit, and about 0.5 to 1 ug of the RNA was reverse transcribed with random hexamers. TCR beta CDR3 regions were amplified with the immunoSEQ multiplex PCR assay covering 54 Vbeta and 13 Jbeta segments. PCR amplification bias was corrected by using a synthetic template baseline for primer optimization and computational correction. For the original study's pipeline: Reads were annotated to V, D and J genes per IMGT and analyzed with immunoSEQ Analyzer, keeping only productive sequences. Clonality was calculated as one minus the Shannon entropy normalized by log2 of the number of productive unique sequences. For each patient and control, public and private clones were evaluated within the 100 most prevalent clones. Susac-specific clones were defined as absent from healthy and MS cohorts, over a thousand published viral clones and other ImmuneACCESS disease sequences. The raw public reads went through TCRdb reprocessing: fastp at Q25, MiXCR clone calling, in-frame beta chains kept. A single entry per CDR3 protein holds the most common genes and DNA from its merged rows. The V and J calls and clone size are TCRdb's, not the authors'. Here the sample has roughly 200,000 distinct CDR3 sequences; approximately 95% occur a single time. Approximately 0.09% of the sample goes to the ten largest clones.

What the work shows at the level of the full study, not this receptor alone: The TCR sequencing and HLA analysis was acknowledged to have included a relatively small number of individuals.

Concerning this clonotype: The clone's antigen remains unknown. No much larger clonotype is one base removed from it; base qualities were not supplied.

This receptor was obtained from a human donor with multiple sclerosis. The sequence is built from TRBV15 and TRBJ1-5; the D gene is perhaps TRBD1, from 6 matching bases. Sequences were obtained from CD4+ T cells from PBMCs. The CDR3 sequence is CATSGQSQPQHF. The DNA sequence reads TGTGCCACCAGCGGACAGTCCCAGCCCCAGCATTTT.